These 25 T cell receptor beta chains came from one sample sequenced in a study of technical replicates of blood from several donors. The repertoire was sequenced with immunoSEQ multiplex PCR; TCRdb's copy has only in-frame clones and lacks some. The sample shows some 77,000 clones, around 92% of them seen only once. Source material: T cells isolated from PBMCs. These TCRs come from a human donor in good health.

V usage is TRBV6-6 and J usage is TRBJ2-2; D is ambiguous. Germline V gives CDR1 MNHNY, CDR2 SVGAGI (reference sequence). V was shortened by 0 bases and J by 4 bases, with 3 bases between the two germline ends. This CDR3 spans 13 amino acids. CDR3 region: CASSYSFTGELFF. The DNA of the CDR3 is TGTGCCAGCAGTTACTCCTTCACCGGGGAGCTGTTTTTT.

J is TRBJ1-5 and V is TRBV11-2, with TRBD1 matching 7 bases. The germline V gene has CDR1 SGHAT and CDR2 FQNNGV. The CDR3 consists of 16 residues. V shed 5 bases, J shed 4 bases, and the junction held 11 bases outside the gene matches. CDR3 region: CASSETLGRGNQPQHF. Written as DNA, the CDR3 is TGTGCCAGCAGCGAGACTTTGGGCAGGGGGAATCAGCCCCAGCATTTT.

There are a few counts of this clone. The J gene is TRBJ1-1, the V gene TRBV9, with a possible D match to TRBD1 (5 bases). The V end lost 3 bases, the J end lost 1 base, and 13 bases lay between the germline ends. This CDR3 has 15 amino acids. CDR1 is SGDLS, CDR2 YYNGEE, per germline. Here the CDR3 reads CASSALGRENTEAFF. DNA for the CDR3: TGTGCCAGCAGCGCCCTAGGCAGGGAGAACACTGAAGCTTTCTTT.

The rearrangement joins TRBV5-6 to TRBJ2-1, with 13 bases fitting TRBD2. The trim removed 3 bases at V and 8 bases at J, leaving 2 bases unmatched. The CDR3 totals 14 residues. Germline V gives CDR1 SGHDT, CDR2 YYEEEE. The CDR3 protein is CASSSGLAGHEQFF. CDR3 sequence (DNA): TGTGCCAGCAGCTCGGGACTAGCGGGACATGAGCAGTTCTTC.

This rearrangement joins TRBV11-2 to TRBJ2-7; tentatively, D is TRBD2 (6 bases). There are 13 residues in the CDR3. Germline V gene sequence: CDR1 SGHAT, CDR2 FQNNGV. The V and J ends lost 3 bases and 6 bases respectively, with 12 bases between them. The CDR3 nucleotides read TGTGCCAGCAGCTTCGGGGGAGGATCCGAGCAGTACTTC. Its protein product is CASSFGGGSEQYF. The full variable domain, with the rest looked up from reference TRBV11-2 and TRBJ2-7, is EAGVAQSPRYKIIEKRQSVAFWCNPISGHATLYWYQQILGQGPKLLIQFQNNGVVDDSQLPKDRFSAERLKGVDSTLKIQPAKLEDSAVYLCASSFGGGSEQYFGPGTRLTVT.

The chain carries TRBV7-9 and TRBJ1-1; TRBD1 matches at 7 bases. The CDR3 is made up of 15 amino acids. V trimming: 5 bases; J trimming: 1 base; junction bases outside the gene matches: 7. CDR1 is SEHNR and CDR2 is FQNEAQ in the germline V gene (reference sequence). CDR3 loop: CASSDRQGPNTEAFF. CDR3 coding DNA: TGTGCCAGCAGCGATAGACAGGGCCCGAACACTGAAGCTTTCTTT.

This clone occurred once. The CDR3 here is CASSYGLVYNEQFF. DNA for the CDR3: TGTGCCAGCAGCTACGGACTGGTCTACAATGAGCAGTTCTTC. The rearrangement links TRBV7-9 to TRBJ2-1, with D perhaps matching TRBD2 (5 bases). Germline values: CDR1 SEHNR, CDR2 FQNEAQ (reference sequence). V gave up 4 bases and J gave up 3 bases, with 10 bases separating them. CDR3 length: 14 residues. Variable domain in full (rest from reference TRBV7-9 and TRBJ2-1): DTGVSQNPRHKITKRGQNVTFRCDPISEHNRLYWYRQTLGQGPEFLTYFQNEAQLEKSRLLSDRFSAERPKGSFSTLEIQRTEQGDSAMYLCASSYGLVYNEQFFGPGTRLTVL.

The chain links TRBV19 to TRBJ1-5; a possible D gene is TRBD1 (6 bases). CDR3 length: 17 residues. In germline, CDR1 is LNHDA, CDR2 SQIVND (reference sequence). V was clipped by 4 bases and J by 5 bases, with 21 bases between them. CDR3 protein: CASSTLQQGMGDQPQHF. CDR3 in DNA: TGTGCCAGTAGTACCCTCCAACAGGGAATGGGGGATCAGCCCCAGCATTTT.

This clone was found a few times. This chain links TRBV6-5 with TRBJ1-1, with 7 nucleotides matching TRBD1. This CDR3 is built from 16 residues. Trimming at V came to 2 bases and at J to 0 bases, leaving 6 bases not matched to a gene. Germline CDR1 reads MNHEY; CDR2 reads SVGAGI. The CDR3 DNA follows: TGTGCCAGCAGTTACGACTCGACAGGGATGAACACTGAAGCTTTCTTT. This translates into CASSYDSTGMNTEAFF.

This rearrangement joins TRBV6-1 to TRBJ2-6; possibly TRBD1 for D (6 bases). In germline, CDR1 is MNHNS, CDR2 SASEGT. This CDR3 is built from 16 residues. V dropped 4 bases and J dropped 1 base, with 11 bases sitting between them. CDR3 loop: CASSAETGSGANVLTF. Here the CDR3 DNA reads TGTGCCAGCAGTGCCGAAACAGGGTCTGGGGCCAACGTCCTGACTTTC.

This rearrangement joins TRBV7-9 to TRBJ1-5, with a tentative D call TRBD1 (6 bases). Germline CDR1 and CDR2: SEHNR and FQNEAQ (reference sequence). This CDR3 has 13 amino acids. The V end was cut by 0 bases, the J end by 12 bases, with 12 bases between. The CDR3 spells CASSLAGTFVQHF. The CDR3 DNA sequence: TGTGCCAGCAGCTTAGCGGGGACATTCGTCCAGCATTTT.

This chain connects TRBV4-1 to TRBJ2-2, with a tentative D call TRBD1 (5 bases). Per the germline V gene, CDR1 is MGHRA and CDR2 is YSYEKL. There are 17 residues in the CDR3. The V end was cut by 0 bases, the J end by 7 bases, with 18 bases between. The CDR3 sequence: CASSQDEEQGIHGELFF. CDR3 bases: TGCGCCAGCAGCCAAGATGAAGAGCAGGGAATACACGGGGAGCTGTTTTTT.

The V call is TRBV18, the J call TRBJ2-7; 9 bases match TRBD1. This CDR3 has 16 residues. The V and J ends lost 3 bases and 7 bases, in that order; junction bases with no gene match: 13. Germline loops: CDR1 KGHSH, CDR2 LQKENI. This CDR3 reads CASSPGTGTGRTEQYF. The DNA of the CDR3 is TGTGCCAGCTCACCCGGGACCGGGACAGGGAGGACGGAGCAGTACTTC.

This chain links TRBV5-4 with TRBJ1-1; D unclear. The germline V and J ends were trimmed by 0 bases and 2 bases, with 5 bases remaining between them. CDR1 and CDR2 from the germline V gene are SGHNT and YYREEE (reference sequence). The CDR3 contains 13 residues. The DNA for the CDR3 is TGTGCCAGCAGCTTGGGAGGTAACACTGAAGCTTTCTTT. Its translation: CASSLGGNTEAFF.

CDR3 nucleotide sequence: TGTGCTAGTGGTTTGGGGACAGGGGCGGCCTACGAGCAGTACTTC. Protein: CASGLGTGAAYEQYF. The chain couples TRBV12-5 to TRBJ2-7, with TRBD1 matching over 9 bases. This CDR3 is 15 amino acids long. Germline V CDR1 and CDR2: LGHNT, FRNRAP. After removal of 1 base from V and 2 bases from J, the junction contained 3 bases not matched to a gene.

About this clone: One junction end disagrees with the germline gene, perhaps due to a read error. V usage is TRBV9 and J usage is TRBJ2-3, with 12 bases lining up with TRBD2. CDR1 SGDLS and CDR2 YYNGEE come from the germline V gene. This CDR3 contains 13 residues. CDR3: CASSAEPGLAGNF. The DNA for the CDR3 is TGTGCCAGCAGCGCGGAACCGGGACTAGCGGGCAATTTT. Variable domain in full (rest from reference TRBV9 and TRBJ2-3): DSGVTQTPKHLITATGQRVTLRCSPRSGDLSVYWYQQSLDQGLQFLIQYYNGEERAKGNILERFSAQQFPDLHSELNLSSLELGDSALYFCASSAEPGLAGNFGPGTRLTVL.

The chain couples TRBV19 to TRBJ2-7, with TRBD2 matching 7 bases. Germline loops: CDR1 LNHDA, CDR2 SQIVND (reference sequence). The CDR3 spans 13 residues. V was pared by 5 bases and J by 6 bases, with 7 bases of the junction left unmatched. In DNA form, the CDR3 reads TGTGCCAGTAGTCCGGGACTACGCGCCGAGCAGTACTTC. It specifies CASSPGLRAEQYF.

The chain is built from TRBV28 and TRBJ2-7; TRBD1 matches 8 bases. Germline V CDR1 and CDR2: MDHEN, SYDVKM. This CDR3 has 14 residues. The trim removed 6 bases at V and 3 bases at J, leaving 7 bases unmatched. The CDR3 sequence is CASRSGTGLYEQYF. The CDR3 nucleotides read TGTGCCAGCAGGTCCGGGACAGGCCTCTACGAGCAGTACTTC. The full variable domain, its missing parts supplied by reference TRBV28 and TRBJ2-7, is DVKVTQSSRYLVKRTGEKVFLECVQDMDHENMFWYRQDPGLGLRLIYFSYDVKMKEKGDIPEGYSVSREKKERFSLILESASTNQTSMYLCASRSGTGLYEQYFGPGTRLTVT.

The sample holds one count of this clone. V is TRBV5-4 and J is TRBJ2-2, with D possibly being TRBD1 (6 bases). The germline V and J ends were trimmed by 0 bases and 4 bases, with 7 bases remaining between them. CDR1 and CDR2 (germline): SGHNT, YYREEE (reference sequence). The CDR3 is made up of 14 amino acids. DNA of the CDR3: TGTGCCAGCAGCTTGGAACAGGGCACCGGGGAGCTGTTTTTT. Translation gives CASSLEQGTGELFF.

CDR3 DNA: TGTGCCAGCAGTGAACGGGTATCCCCCAATCAGCCCCAGCATTTT. This sequence encodes CASSERVSPNQPQHF. The chain joins TRBV2 to TRBJ1-5, with D hard to call. Trimming removed 2 bases from V and 3 bases from J, with 11 bases in between. The CDR3 is 15 amino acids. The germline CDR1 and CDR2 sequences are SNHLY and FYNNEI.

This sequence joins TRBV9 and TRBJ2-7; D may be TRBD2 (6 bases). CDR1 and CDR2 (germline): SGDLS, YYNGEE. This CDR3 contains 15 residues. V lost 4 bases, J lost 0 bases, and 14 bases lay in between. DNA of the CDR3: TGTGCCAGCAGCCTCCGGGACTCCAGCTCCTACGAGCAGTACTTC. This encodes CASSLRDSSSYEQYF. The full variable domain, with the rest looked up from reference TRBV9 and TRBJ2-7, is DSGVTQTPKHLITATGQRVTLRCSPRSGDLSVYWYQQSLDQGLQFLIQYYNGEERAKGNILERFSAQQFPDLHSELNLSSLELGDSALYFCASSLRDSSSYEQYFGPGTRLTVT.

The chain is built from TRBV7-9 and TRBJ1-1; D not certain. V shed 2 bases and J shed 4 bases, with 5 bases lying between them. Germline values: CDR1 SEHNR, CDR2 FQNEAQ (reference sequence). CDR3 length equals 12 residues. The CDR3 spells CASSLSSTEAFF. In DNA, the CDR3 is TGTGCCAGCAGCTTATCGTCCACTGAAGCTTTCTTT.

The sample holds one count of this clone. The chain is built from TRBV29-1 and TRBJ2-3; TRBD1 matches at 7 bases. Germline V gene sequence: CDR1 SQVTM, CDR2 ANQGSEA. The ends lost 4 bases at V and 3 bases at J; junction bases unmatched: 10. The CDR3 runs 15 residues. The CDR3 loop reads CSVAPTGKSTDTQYF. CDR3 sequence (DNA): TGCAGCGTTGCTCCGACAGGGAAGAGTACAGATACGCAGTATTTT.

The CDR3 here is CASSDDSLNGYTF. The CDR3 coding sequence is TGTGCCAGCAGTGATGACAGCCTCAATGGCTACACCTTC. The chain links TRBV2 to TRBJ1-2, with D tentatively TRBD1 (5 bases). V was trimmed by 3 bases and J by 6 bases, leaving 11 bases between them. The CDR3 runs to 13 residues. Germline V lookup: CDR1 SNHLY, CDR2 FYNNEI.

This sequence joins TRBV11-3 and TRBJ1-2; unclear D gene. V shed 1 base and J shed 8 bases, with 8 bases lying between them. CDR1 and CDR2 from the germline V gene are SGHNT and YENEEA. The CDR3 is 12 amino acids. This CDR3 reads CASSLVEAGYTF. The CDR3 bases are TGTGCCAGCAGCTTAGTCGAAGCGGGCTACACCTTC.